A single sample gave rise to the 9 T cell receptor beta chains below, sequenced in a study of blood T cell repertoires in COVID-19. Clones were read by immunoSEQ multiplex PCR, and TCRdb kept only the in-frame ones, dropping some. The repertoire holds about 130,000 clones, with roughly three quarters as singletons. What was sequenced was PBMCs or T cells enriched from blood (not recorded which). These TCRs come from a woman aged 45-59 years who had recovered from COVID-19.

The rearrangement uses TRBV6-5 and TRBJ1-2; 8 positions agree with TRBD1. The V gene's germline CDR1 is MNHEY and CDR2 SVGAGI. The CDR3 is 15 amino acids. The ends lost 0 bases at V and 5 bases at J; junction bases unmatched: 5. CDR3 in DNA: TGTGCCAGCAGTTACTCGACCAGGGGGCTGTATGGCTACACCTTC. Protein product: CASSYSTRGLYGYTF.

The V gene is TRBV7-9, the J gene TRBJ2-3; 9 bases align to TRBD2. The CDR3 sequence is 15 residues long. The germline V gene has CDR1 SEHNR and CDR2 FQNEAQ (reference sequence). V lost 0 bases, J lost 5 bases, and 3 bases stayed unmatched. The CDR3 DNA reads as TGTGCCAGCAGCTTAGCTAGCGGGGGCAGAGATACGCAGTATTTT. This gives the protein CASSLASGGRDTQYF.

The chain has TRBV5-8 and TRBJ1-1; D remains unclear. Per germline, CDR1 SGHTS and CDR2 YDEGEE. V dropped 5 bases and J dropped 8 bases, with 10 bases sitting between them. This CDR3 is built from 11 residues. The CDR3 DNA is TGTGCCAGCAGAGCGCAGCTCGAAGCTTTCTTT. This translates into CASRAQLEAFF.

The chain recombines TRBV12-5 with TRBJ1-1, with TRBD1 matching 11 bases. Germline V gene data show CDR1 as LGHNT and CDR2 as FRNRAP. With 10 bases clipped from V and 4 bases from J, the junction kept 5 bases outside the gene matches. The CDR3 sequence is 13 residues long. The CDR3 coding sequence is TGTGCTACCACCGGGACAGGGGGCACTGAAGCTTTCTTT. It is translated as CATTGTGGTEAFF.

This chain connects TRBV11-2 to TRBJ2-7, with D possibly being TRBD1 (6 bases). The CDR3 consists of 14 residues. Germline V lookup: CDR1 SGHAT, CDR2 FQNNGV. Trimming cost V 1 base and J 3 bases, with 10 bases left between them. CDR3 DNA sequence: TGTGCCAGCAGCTTAGCAGGACAGCTCTACGAGCAGTACTTC. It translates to CASSLAGQLYEQYF.

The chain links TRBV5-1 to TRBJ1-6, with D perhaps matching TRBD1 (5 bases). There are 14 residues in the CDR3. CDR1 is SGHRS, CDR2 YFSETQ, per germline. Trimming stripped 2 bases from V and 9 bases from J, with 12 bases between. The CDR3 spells CASSFGGGSSPLHF. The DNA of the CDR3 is TGCGCCAGCAGCTTCGGGGGAGGGAGTTCACCCCTCCACTTT.

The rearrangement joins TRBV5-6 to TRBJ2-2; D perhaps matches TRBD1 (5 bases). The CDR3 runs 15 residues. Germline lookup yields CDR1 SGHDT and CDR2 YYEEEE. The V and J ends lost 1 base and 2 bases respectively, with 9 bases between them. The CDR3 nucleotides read TGTGCCAGCAGCTTGAAGGGGCGAAACACCGGGGAGCTGTTTTTT. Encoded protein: CASSLKGRNTGELFF.

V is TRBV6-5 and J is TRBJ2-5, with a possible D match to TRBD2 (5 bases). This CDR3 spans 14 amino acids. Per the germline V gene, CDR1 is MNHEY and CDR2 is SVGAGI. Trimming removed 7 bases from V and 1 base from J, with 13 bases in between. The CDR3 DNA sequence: TGTGCCAGCAAGTGGGGAGTTGGCCAAGAGACCCAGTACTTC. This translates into CASKWGVGQETQYF.

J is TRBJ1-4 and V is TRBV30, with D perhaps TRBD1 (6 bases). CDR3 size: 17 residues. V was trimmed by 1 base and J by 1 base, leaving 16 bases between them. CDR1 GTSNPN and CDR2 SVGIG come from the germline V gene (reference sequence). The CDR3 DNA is TGTGCCTGGAGTGGGTTCCACAGGGTTCAAACTAATGAAAAACTGTTTTTT. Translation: CAWSGFHRVQTNEKLFF.